A single sample is the source of the 26 T cell receptor beta chains below, sequenced in a study of blood T cell repertoires in COVID-19. Sequencing used immunoSEQ multiplex PCR; TCRdb keeps in-frame clones, though not all of them. The profile shows approximately 500,000 clones, around 90% of them singletons. What was sequenced was peripheral blood. These receptors all stem from a woman aged 50 to 65 with COVID-19, enrolled during active disease.

This chain links TRBV12-3 or TRBV12-4 with TRBJ1-2; D is unclear. This CDR3 spans 13 amino acids. The V end lost 1 base, the J end lost 8 bases, and 11 bases lay between the germline ends. CDR3 in amino acids: CASSLGAVKGYTF. CDR3 in DNA: TGTGCCAGCAGTTTAGGCGCGGTGAAGGGCTACACCTTC.

This clone was counted once. The gene calls are TRBV19 and TRBJ2-5, with 10 bases matching TRBD2. The ends lost 7 bases at V and 5 bases at J; junction bases unmatched: 7. CDR1 is LNHDA, CDR2 SQIVND, per germline (reference sequence). CDR3 length: 14 residues. The CDR3 nucleotides are TGTGCCAGTAAAGCTAGCGGGGGTTCGGAGACCCAGTACTTC. As protein: CASKASGGSETQYF.

The chain is built from TRBV6-6 and TRBJ2-7, with a weak D call TRBD1 (5 bases). The germline gives CDR1 MNHNY, CDR2 SVGAGI (reference sequence). The V end lost 5 bases, the J end lost 2 bases, and 13 bases lay between the germline ends. The length of the CDR3 is 14 residues. The CDR3 sequence: CASSPFKGTYEQYF. CDR3 sequence (DNA): TGTGCCAGCAGTCCATTCAAGGGGACCTACGAGCAGTACTTC.

A word on this clone: One end of the junction fails to match germline, which may point to a read error. J is TRBJ2-1 and V is TRBV7-9; D is undetermined. The CDR3 runs to 11 residues. CDR1 is SEHNR and CDR2 is FQNEAQ in the germline V gene (reference sequence). As DNA, the CDR3 is TGTGCCAGCGGCTTCGGGAATGAGCAGTTCTTC. Protein: CASGFGNEQFF.

V usage is TRBV5-6 and J usage is TRBJ1-2; no firm D call. CDR1 and CDR2 from the germline V gene are SGHDT and YYEEEE. This CDR3 is 14 amino acids long. V shed 4 bases and J shed 0 bases, with 10 bases lying between them. CDR3: CASSPDFTNYGYTF. CDR3 nucleotide sequence: TGTGCCAGCAGCCCGGACTTTACTAACTATGGCTACACCTTC.

This clone was counted once. The CDR3 DNA reads TGTGCCAGCTCCCGCGATGGAGGGGCCGGTGGAAACACCATATATTTT. This sequence encodes CASSRDGGAGGNTIYF. The chain combines TRBV18 with TRBJ1-3; D may be TRBD1 (5 bases). The V gene lost 6 bases and the J gene lost 3 bases, with 18 bases spanning the gap. CDR3 size: 16 residues. Germline V gene sequence: CDR1 KGHSH, CDR2 LQKENI.

This clone has just one count. The genes are TRBV5-1 and TRBJ1-4; TRBD1 is a possible D gene (6 bases). From germline, CDR1 is SGHRS and CDR2 YFSETQ. The CDR3 runs 15 residues. Trimming cost V 0 bases and J 5 bases, with 11 bases left between them. The CDR3 bases are TGCGCCAGCAGCTTGGCCCTAGGACAGAATGAAAAACTGTTTTTT. It codes for CASSLALGQNEKLFF.

The chain carries TRBV5-1 and TRBJ1-6; no firm D call. Germline CDR1 reads SGHRS; CDR2 reads YFSETQ. V was shortened by 2 bases and J by 9 bases, with 18 bases between the two germline ends. The CDR3 sequence is 16 residues long. CDR3 sequence reads: CASSLLTTGGSSPLHF. Written as DNA, the CDR3 is TGCGCCAGCAGCTTACTTACGACGGGAGGGAGTTCACCCCTCCACTTT.

The V gene is TRBV12-5, the J gene TRBJ1-1; D remains ambiguous. The CDR3 length is 10 residues. Germline CDR1 reads LGHNT; CDR2 reads FRNRAP. V was cut by 6 bases and J by 8 bases, with 7 bases left in between. Written as DNA, the CDR3 is TGTGCTAGTGGCCTCCCCGAAGCTTTCTTT. Its protein is CASGLPEAFF.

The chain couples TRBV14 to TRBJ2-1; D perhaps matches TRBD2 (6 bases). The CDR3 runs to 15 residues. V lost 3 bases to trimming and J lost 10 bases, with 19 bases between them. The germline V gene has CDR1 SGHDN and CDR2 FVKESK. CDR3 in amino acids: CASSHRALRGGEQFF. The DNA for the CDR3 is TGTGCCAGCAGCCACCGGGCCCTAAGAGGAGGGGAGCAGTTCTTC.

This clone came up once. This sequence joins TRBV30 and TRBJ1-1; 8 nucleotides agree with TRBD1. V was pared by 2 bases and J by 9 bases, with 5 bases of the junction left unmatched. The CDR3 consists of 12 residues. The germline gives CDR1 GTSNPN, CDR2 SVGIG (reference sequence). CDR3 protein: CAWSRGRGQAFF. The DNA for the CDR3 is TGTGCCTGGAGTAGGGGCAGGGGGCAAGCTTTCTTT.

The rearrangement joins TRBV21-1 to TRBJ1-2; TRBD1, the D gene given by the table, was not confirmed from the DNA. TRBV21-1 is shown as a pseudogene. The CDR3 spans 20 residues. CDR3 nucleotides: TGTGCCAGCAGCAAAGTGAGGTCCCGGGACACATATGGAGAGGCCTATGGCTACACCTTC. The encoded protein is CASSKVRSRDTYGEAYGYTF.

The rearrangement links TRBV19 to TRBJ1-4; maybe TRBD1 (6 bases). V was pared by 4 bases and J by 8 bases, with 17 bases between. Germline CDR1 reads LNHDA; CDR2 reads SQIVND (reference sequence). The CDR3 loop spans 15 amino acids. The CDR3 loop is CASSTDRQSGEKLFF. CDR3 DNA sequence: TGTGCCAGTAGTACCGACAGGCAATCTGGAGAAAAACTGTTTTTT.

The chain is built from TRBV24-1 and TRBJ1-2, with D possibly TRBD1 on 5 matching bases. CDR1 KGHDR and CDR2 SFDVKD come from the germline V gene. The CDR3 totals 13 residues. V was trimmed by 4 bases and J by 8 bases, leaving 13 bases between them. The CDR3 bases are TGTGCCACCAGTGAGGAAAGGGGTAACGGCTACACCTTC. The encoded protein is CATSEERGNGYTF.

The rearrangement uses TRBV30 and TRBJ1-2; D is unresolved. The CDR3 runs 13 residues. V lost 2 bases to trimming and J lost 7 bases, with 14 bases between them. Germline V gene data show CDR1 as GTSNPN and CDR2 as SVGIG (reference sequence). The CDR3 DNA is TGTGCCTGGAGTTCGGGTGGAGTACCTGGCTACACCTTC. It encodes CAWSSGGVPGYTF.

This clone has just a few counts. The V and J genes are TRBV24-1 and TRBJ1-5, with 10 bases that match TRBD1. Looked up from germline, CDR1 is KGHDR and CDR2 is SFDVKD. The CDR3 is 19 amino acids. V shed 2 bases, J shed 0 bases, and the junction held 9 bases outside the gene matches. CDR3 coding DNA: TGTGCCACCAGTGATTGGGTTCCGGGACAGGGGATTAGCAATCAGCCCCAGCATTTT. Residues: CATSDWVPGQGISNQPQHF.

The chain joins TRBV6-5 to TRBJ2-1; D possibly corresponds to TRBD1 (6 bases). Per germline, CDR1 MNHEY and CDR2 SVGAGI. CDR3 length: 15 amino acids. The V end was cut by 2 bases, the J end by 8 bases, with 16 bases between. The DNA for the CDR3 is TGTGCCAGCAGTTACGGGACAACAGCTAGCTATGAGCAGTTCTTC. Translated, it gives CASSYGTTASYEQFF.

The V gene is TRBV2, the J gene TRBJ2-5; weak D call: TRBD1 (5 bases). The CDR3 spans 14 residues. V was clipped by 2 bases and J by 2 bases, with 9 bases between them. CDR1 is SNHLY, CDR2 FYNNEI, per germline. This CDR3 is CASSEQGDQETQYF. The DNA of the CDR3 is TGTGCCAGCAGTGAACAGGGCGATCAAGAGACCCAGTACTTC.

A single count supports this clone. The chain is built from TRBV11-3 and TRBJ2-1; 7 nucleotides align to TRBD1. V gave up 5 bases and J gave up 3 bases; unmatched junction bases: 4. The CDR3 sequence is 14 residues long. Germline CDR1 SGHNT, CDR2 YENEEA. Here the CDR3 DNA reads TGTGCCAGCAGCCCTCGGACAGGCTACAATGAGCAGTTCTTC. This gives the protein CASSPRTGYNEQFF.

J is TRBJ2-6 and V is TRBV5-1; D remains ambiguous. Germline CDR1 and CDR2: SGHRS and YFSETQ. The germline V and J ends were trimmed by 4 bases and 0 bases, with 8 bases remaining between them. This CDR3 is built from 15 residues. The chain's CDR3 is CASSIHNSGANVLTF. The CDR3 DNA follows: TGCGCCAGCAGCATCCACAACTCTGGGGCCAACGTCCTGACTTTC.

The sample holds one count of this clone. V usage is TRBV28 and J usage is TRBJ1-2, with TRBD1 as a possible D gene (6 bases). Trimming took off 5 bases at V and 8 bases at J, with 9 bases between the two ends. The CDR3 length is 11 residues. Germline loops: CDR1 MDHEN, CDR2 SYDVKM. CDR3 DNA: TGTGCCAGCAGTCTGACAGGCGGCTACACCTTC. Translation: CASSLTGGYTF.

The chain has TRBV5-8 and TRBJ2-7; TRBD1 matches 8 bases. After removal of 3 bases from V and 3 bases from J, the junction contained 5 bases not matched to a gene. CDR1 and CDR2 (germline): SGHTS, YDEGEE. The CDR3 is made up of 14 amino acids. The CDR3 DNA is TGTGCCAGCAGCTGGTCTGGGACAGGCTACGAGCAGTACTTC. Protein product: CASSWSGTGYEQYF.

As to this clone: At the DNA level, this CDR3 is encoded by other sequences in the same sample as well. This chain uses TRBV12-3 or TRBV12-4 with TRBJ2-7, with 8 bases fitting TRBD1. After removal of 2 bases from V and 4 bases from J, the junction contained 1 base not matched to a gene. The CDR3 extends over 13 amino acids. The CDR3 sequence is CASSLQGAYEQYF. In DNA, the CDR3 is TGTGCCAGCAGTTTACAGGGGGCGTACGAGCAGTACTTC.

This clone was seen a handful of times. The chain combines TRBV10-3 with TRBJ1-5; D is perhaps TRBD1 (6 bases). Germline V gives CDR1 ENHRY, CDR2 SYGVKD. CDR3 length: 15 residues. Trimming took off 0 bases at V and 2 bases at J, with 8 bases between the two ends. DNA for the CDR3: TGTGCCATCAGTGAGTCGTCAGGGGGCAATCAGCCCCAGCATTTT. It translates to CAISESSGGNQPQHF.

This clone appeared once. The V and J genes are TRBV2 and TRBJ2-7; possible D gene TRBD1, 5 bases. Germline CDR1 and CDR2: SNHLY and FYNNEI. V was shortened by 5 bases and J by 0 bases, with 14 bases between the two germline ends. This CDR3 spans 15 amino acids. In DNA form, the CDR3 reads TGTGCCAGCAGTTCCCAGGGCACTTCCTCCTACGAGCAGTACTTC. The encoded protein is CASSSQGTSSYEQYF.

A few counts support this clone. This chain links TRBV5-4 with TRBJ2-3; D may be TRBD1 (6 bases). The CDR3 covers 15 residues. CDR1 is SGHNT and CDR2 is YYREEE in the germline V gene (reference sequence). V was shortened by 3 bases and J by 11 bases, with 22 bases between the two germline ends. CDR3 sequence (DNA): TGTGCCAGCAGCTCCGAGGGACACTCATACCTACGGCAGTATTTT. Translation: CASSSEGHSYLRQYF.